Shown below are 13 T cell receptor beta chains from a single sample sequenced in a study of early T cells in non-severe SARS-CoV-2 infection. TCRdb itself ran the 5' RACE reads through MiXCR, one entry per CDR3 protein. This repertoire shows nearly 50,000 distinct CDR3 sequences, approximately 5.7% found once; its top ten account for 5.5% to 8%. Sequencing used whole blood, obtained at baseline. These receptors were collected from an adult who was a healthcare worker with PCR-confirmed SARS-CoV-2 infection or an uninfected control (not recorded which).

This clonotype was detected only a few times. The CDR3 here is CSVEGGTDTQYF. Here the CDR3 DNA reads TGCAGCGTTGAGGGGGGAACGGATACGCAGTATTTT. This chain connects TRBV29-1 to TRBJ2-3, with D possibly matching TRBD2 (6 bases). V dropped 3 bases and J dropped 6 bases, with 10 bases sitting between them. Germline V gives CDR1 SQVTM, CDR2 ANQGSEA. The CDR3 extends over 12 amino acids.

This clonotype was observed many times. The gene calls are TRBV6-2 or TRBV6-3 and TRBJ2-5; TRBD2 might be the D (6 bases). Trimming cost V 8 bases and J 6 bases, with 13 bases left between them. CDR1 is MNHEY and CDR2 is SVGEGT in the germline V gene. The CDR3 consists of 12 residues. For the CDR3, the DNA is TGTGCCAGCGGGCTAGCGTTCAAGACCCAGTACTTC. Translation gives CASGLAFKTQYF.

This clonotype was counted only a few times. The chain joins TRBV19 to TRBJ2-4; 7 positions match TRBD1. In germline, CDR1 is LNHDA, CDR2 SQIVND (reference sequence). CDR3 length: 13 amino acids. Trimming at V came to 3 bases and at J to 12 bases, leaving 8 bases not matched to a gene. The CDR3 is CASSIRHPGGQYF. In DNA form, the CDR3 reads TGTGCCAGTAGTATTCGTCACCCAGGGGGTCAGTACTTC.

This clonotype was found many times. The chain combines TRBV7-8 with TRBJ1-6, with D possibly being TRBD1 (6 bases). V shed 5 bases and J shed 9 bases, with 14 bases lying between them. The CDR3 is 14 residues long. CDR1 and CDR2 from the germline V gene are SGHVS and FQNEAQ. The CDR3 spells CASSAKRGASPLHF. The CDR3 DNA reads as TGTGCCAGCAGCGCTAAAAGGGGGGCTTCACCCCTCCACTTT.

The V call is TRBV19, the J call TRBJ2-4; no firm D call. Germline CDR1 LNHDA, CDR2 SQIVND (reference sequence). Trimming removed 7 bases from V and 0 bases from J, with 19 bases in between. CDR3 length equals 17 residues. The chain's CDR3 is CASTQTWAQLAKNIQYF. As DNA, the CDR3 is TGTGCCAGTACCCAAACCTGGGCCCAGCTAGCCAAAAACATTCAGTACTTC.

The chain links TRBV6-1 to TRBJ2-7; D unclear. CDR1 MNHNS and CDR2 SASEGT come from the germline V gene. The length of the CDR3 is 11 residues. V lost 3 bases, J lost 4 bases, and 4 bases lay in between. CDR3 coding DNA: TGTGCCAGCAGTGACTTTTACGAGCAGTACTTC. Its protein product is CASSDFYEQYF.

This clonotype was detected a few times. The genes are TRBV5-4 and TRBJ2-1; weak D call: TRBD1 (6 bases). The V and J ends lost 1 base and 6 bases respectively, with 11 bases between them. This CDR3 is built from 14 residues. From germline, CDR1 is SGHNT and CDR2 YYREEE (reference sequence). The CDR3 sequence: CASSLMDSGNEQFF. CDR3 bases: TGTGCCAGCAGCTTGATGGACAGTGGCAATGAGCAGTTCTTC.

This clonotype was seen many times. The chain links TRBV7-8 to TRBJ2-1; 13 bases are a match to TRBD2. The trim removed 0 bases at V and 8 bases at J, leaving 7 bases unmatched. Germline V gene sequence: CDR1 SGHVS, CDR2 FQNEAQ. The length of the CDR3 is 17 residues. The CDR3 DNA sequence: TGTGCCAGCAGCTTAGCGCTCGGACTAGCGGGAGAGGATGAGCAGTTCTTC. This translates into CASSLALGLAGEDEQFF.

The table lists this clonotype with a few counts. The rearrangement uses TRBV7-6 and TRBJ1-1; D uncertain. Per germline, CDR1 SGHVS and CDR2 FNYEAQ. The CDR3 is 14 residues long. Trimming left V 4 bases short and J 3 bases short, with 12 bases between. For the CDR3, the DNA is TGTGCCAGCAGCTGGCGGGGTAGAGACACTGAAGCTTTCTTT. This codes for CASSWRGRDTEAFF.

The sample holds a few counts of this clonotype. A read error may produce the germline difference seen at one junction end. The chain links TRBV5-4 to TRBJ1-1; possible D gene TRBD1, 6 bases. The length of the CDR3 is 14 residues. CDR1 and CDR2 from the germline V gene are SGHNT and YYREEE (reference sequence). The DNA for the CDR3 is TGTGCCAGCAGATTGGGGGGCGGGGGCCAGGAGGCTTTCTTT. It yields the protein CASRLGGGGQEAFF. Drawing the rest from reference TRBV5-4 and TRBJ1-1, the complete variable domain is ETGVTQSPTHLIKTRGQQVTLRCSSQSGHNTVSWYQQALGQGPQFIFQYYREEENGRGNFPPRFSGLQFPNYSSELNVNALELDDSALYLCASRLGGGGQEAFFGQGTRLTVV.

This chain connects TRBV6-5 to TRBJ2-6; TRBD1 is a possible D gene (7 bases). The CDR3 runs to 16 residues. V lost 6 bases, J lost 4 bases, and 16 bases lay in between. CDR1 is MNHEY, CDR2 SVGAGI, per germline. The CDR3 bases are TGTGCCAGCAGACCCAGGGGGGCTGGGGGGGCCAACGTCCTGACTTTC. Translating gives CASRPRGAGGANVLTF.

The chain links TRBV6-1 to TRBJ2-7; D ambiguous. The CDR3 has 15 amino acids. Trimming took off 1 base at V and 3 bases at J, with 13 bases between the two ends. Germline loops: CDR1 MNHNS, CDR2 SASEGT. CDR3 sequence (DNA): TGTGCCAGCAGTGAAGATGGACGAGCCAGCTACGAGCAGTACTTC. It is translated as CASSEDGRASYEQYF.

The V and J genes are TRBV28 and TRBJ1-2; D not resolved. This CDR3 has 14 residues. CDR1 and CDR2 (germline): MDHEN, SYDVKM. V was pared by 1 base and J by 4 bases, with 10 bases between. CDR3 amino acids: CASSLSPRVYGYTF. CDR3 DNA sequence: TGTGCCAGCAGTTTATCCCCGAGGGTCTATGGCTACACCTTC.